The TCR beta chain under discussion was sequenced for a study of cytomegalovirus exposure and HLA in healthy donors. Study-level findings and limits: A later look showed TCR association rates differing by HLA locus, highest for DRB1 and lowest for HLA-C. Evidence from a later analysis indicated that most CMV-associated TCR beta chains looked HLA-restricted.

The PCR made use of 60 Vbeta and 13 Jbeta primers. Produced via immunoSEQ multiplex PCR; TCRdb's table is partial and in-frame only. The table has about 130,000 clones, more than 65% seen once. The CDR3 extends over 17 amino acids. Per germline, CDR1 SEHNR and CDR2 FQNEAQ (reference sequence). The V and J ends lost 5 bases and 2 bases, in that order; junction bases with no gene match: 7. In its sample, this clone was seen once. No antigen is known for it. The TCR was taken from a man younger than 35 in good health and CMV-seropositive. The sequencing input was PBMCs. The V call is TRBV7-9, the J call TRBJ2-5; 14 bases are shared with TRBD2. As DNA, the CDR3 is TGTGCCAGCAGCCCGGGACTAGCGGGAGTAGGGCAAGAGACCCAGTACTTC. It codes for CASSPGLAGVGQETQYF.